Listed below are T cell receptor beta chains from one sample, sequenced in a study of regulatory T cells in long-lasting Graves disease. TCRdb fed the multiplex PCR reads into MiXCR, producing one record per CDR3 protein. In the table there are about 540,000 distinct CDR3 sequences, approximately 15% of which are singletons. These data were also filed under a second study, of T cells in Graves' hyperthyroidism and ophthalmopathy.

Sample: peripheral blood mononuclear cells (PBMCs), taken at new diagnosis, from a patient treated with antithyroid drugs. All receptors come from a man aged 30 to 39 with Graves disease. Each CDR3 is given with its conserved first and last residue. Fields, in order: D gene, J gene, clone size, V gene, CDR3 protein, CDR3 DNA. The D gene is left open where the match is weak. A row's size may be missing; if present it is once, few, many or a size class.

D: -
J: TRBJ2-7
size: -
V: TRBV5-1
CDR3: CASTSVGSGAYEQYF
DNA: TGCGCCAGCACCTCGGTGGGTAGCGGAGCCTACGAGCAGTACTTC

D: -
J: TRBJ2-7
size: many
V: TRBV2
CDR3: CASREGLGVSYEQYF
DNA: TGTGCCAGCAGGGAGGGACTGGGGGTTTCCTACGAGCAGTACTTC

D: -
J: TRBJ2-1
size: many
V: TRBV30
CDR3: CAWSVQGLARSEQFF
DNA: TGTGCCTGGAGTGTTCAAGGTCTAGCCCGATCTGAGCAGTTCTTC

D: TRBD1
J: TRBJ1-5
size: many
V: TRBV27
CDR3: CASSFNGQAGNQPQHF
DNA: TGTGCCAGCAGTTTCAACGGACAGGCGGGAAATCAGCCCCAGCATTTT

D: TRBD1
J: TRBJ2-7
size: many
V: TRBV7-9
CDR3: CASSPRTGDYEQYF
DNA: TGTGCCAGCAGCCCCCGGACAGGGGACTACGAGCAGTACTTC

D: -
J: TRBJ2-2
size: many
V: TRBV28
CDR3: CASSLPGRRTGELFF
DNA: TGTGCCAGCAGTCTACCGGGACGGCGGACCGGGGAGCTGTTTTTT

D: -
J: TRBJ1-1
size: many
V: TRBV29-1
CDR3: CSVEVRGTRFSGTEAFF
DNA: TGCAGCGTTGAAGTGCGGGGTACGCGCTTTAGCGGCACTGAAGCTTTCTTT

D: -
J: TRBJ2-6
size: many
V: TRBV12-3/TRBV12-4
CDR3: CASSLSKGSGANVLTF
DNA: TGTGCCAGCAGTTTATCGAAGGGCTCTGGGGCCAACGTCCTGACTTTC

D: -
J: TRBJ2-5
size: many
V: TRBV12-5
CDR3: CASGSPVGRETQYF
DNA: TGTGCTAGTGGTTCGCCCGTCGGGCGAGAGACCCAGTACTTC

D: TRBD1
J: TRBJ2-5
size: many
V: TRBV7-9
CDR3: CASSLGDRGRETQYF
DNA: TGTGCCAGCAGCTTAGGCGACAGGGGGCGAGAGACCCAGTACTTC

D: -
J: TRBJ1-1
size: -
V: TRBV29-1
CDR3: CSVLRTEAFF
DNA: TGCAGCGTCCTGAGGACTGAAGCTTTCTTT

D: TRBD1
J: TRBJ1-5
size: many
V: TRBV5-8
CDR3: CASSQTGDSGQPQHF
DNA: TGTGCCAGCAGCCAGACAGGGGACTCGGGTCAGCCCCAGCATTTT

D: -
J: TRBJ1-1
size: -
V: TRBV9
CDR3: CASSVHDRSYGNTEAFF
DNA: TGTGCCAGCAGCGTACACGACCGCTCTTACGGGAACACTGAAGCTTTCTTT

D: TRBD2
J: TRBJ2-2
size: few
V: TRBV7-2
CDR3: CASSSFPGRGTGELFF
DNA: TGTGCCAGCAGCTCGTTTCCCGGGAGGGGGACCGGGGAGCTGTTTTTT

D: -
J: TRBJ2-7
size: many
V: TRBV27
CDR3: CASSSTGIREQYF
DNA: TGTGCCAGCAGTTCGACAGGTATCCGCGAGCAGTACTTC

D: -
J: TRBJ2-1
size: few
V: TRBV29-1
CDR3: CSGVWGDLAYNEQFF
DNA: TGCAGCGGAGTATGGGGGGACTTGGCCTACAATGAGCAGTTCTTC

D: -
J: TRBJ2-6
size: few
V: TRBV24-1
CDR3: CATSLSGPGANVLTF
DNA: TGTGCCACCAGTCTTTCAGGGCCTGGGGCCAACGTCCTGACTTTC

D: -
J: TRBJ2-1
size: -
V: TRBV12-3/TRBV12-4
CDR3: CASRPTGATEQFF
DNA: TGTGCCAGCAGGCCTACCGGGGCCACTGAGCAGTTCTTC

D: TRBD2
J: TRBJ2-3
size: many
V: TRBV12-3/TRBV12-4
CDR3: CASSFRREADTQYF
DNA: TGTGCCAGCAGTTTCCGGCGGGAGGCGGATACGCAGTATTTT

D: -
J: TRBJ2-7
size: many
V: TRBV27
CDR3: CASSLGGTAPYEQYF
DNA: TGTGCCAGCAGTTTAGGGGGGACTGCCCCCTACGAGCAGTACTTC

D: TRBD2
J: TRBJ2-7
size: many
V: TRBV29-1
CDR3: CSVEDRASGYEQYF
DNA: TGCAGCGTTGAAGATAGGGCTAGCGGCTACGAGCAGTACTTC

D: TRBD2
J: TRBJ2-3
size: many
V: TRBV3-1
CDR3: CASSRTSGSADTQYF
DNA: TGTGCCAGCAGCCGTACTAGCGGGAGCGCAGATACGCAGTATTTT

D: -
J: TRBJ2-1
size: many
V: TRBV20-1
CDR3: CSASNNEQFF
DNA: TGCAGTGCTAGTAACAATGAGCAGTTCTTC

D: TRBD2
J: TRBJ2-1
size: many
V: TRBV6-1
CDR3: CASRSPPGGGEQFF
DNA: TGTGCCAGCCGGAGTCCTCCGGGGGGGGGCGAGCAGTTCTTC

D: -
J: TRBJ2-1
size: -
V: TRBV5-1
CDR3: CASSPLWGGNSYNEQFF
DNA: TGCGCCAGCAGCCCACTTTGGGGTGGAAACTCCTACAATGAGCAGTTCTTC

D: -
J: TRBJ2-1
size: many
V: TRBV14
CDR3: CASSPPSGSAYNEQFF
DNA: TGTGCCAGCAGCCCGCCAAGTGGGAGTGCCTACAATGAGCAGTTCTTC

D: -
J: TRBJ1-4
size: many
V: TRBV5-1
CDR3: CASSNHTTTNEKLFF
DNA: TGCGCCAGCAGCAACCACACTACAACTAATGAAAAACTGTTTTTT

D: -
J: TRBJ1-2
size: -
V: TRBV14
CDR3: CASSQERIYGYTF
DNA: TGTGCCAGCAGCCAAGAGAGGATCTATGGCTACACCTTC

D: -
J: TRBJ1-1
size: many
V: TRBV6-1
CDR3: CASSEIGQAPEAFF
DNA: TGTGCCAGCAGTGAAATTGGACAAGCGCCTGAAGCTTTCTTT

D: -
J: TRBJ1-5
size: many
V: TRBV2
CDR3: CASREGQGINQPQHF
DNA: TGTGCCAGCCGAGAAGGGCAAGGGATAAATCAGCCCCAGCATTTT

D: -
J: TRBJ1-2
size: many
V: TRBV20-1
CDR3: CSARVRGYTF
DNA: TGCAGTGCTAGAGTTAGAGGCTACACCTTC

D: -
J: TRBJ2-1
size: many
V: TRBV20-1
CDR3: CSAGTPYEQFF
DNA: TGCAGTGCCGGGACCCCGTATGAGCAGTTCTTC

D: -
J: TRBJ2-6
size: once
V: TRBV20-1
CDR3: CSAISGTPGSGANVLTF
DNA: TGCAGTGCCATATCCGGGACGCCCGGCTCTGGGGCCAACGTCCTGACTTTC

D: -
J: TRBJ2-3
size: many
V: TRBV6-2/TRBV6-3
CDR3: CASSFEKGPGGYF
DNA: TGTGCCAGCAGTTTCGAGAAGGGACCCGGTGGGTATTTT

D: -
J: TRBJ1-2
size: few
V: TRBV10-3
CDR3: CAISTAGVYGYTF
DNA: TGTGCCATCAGCACTGCAGGGGTGTATGGCTACACCTTC

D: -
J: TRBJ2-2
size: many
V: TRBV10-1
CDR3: CASSGVGNKGTGELFF
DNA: TGCGCCAGCAGTGGCGTGGGAAACAAAGGGACCGGGGAGCTGTTTTTT

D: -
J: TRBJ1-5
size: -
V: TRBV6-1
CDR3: CASNTGLQPQHF
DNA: TGTGCCAGCAATACAGGGTTACAGCCCCAGCATTTT

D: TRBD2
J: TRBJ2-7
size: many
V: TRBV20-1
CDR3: CSAVPGLAGAHEQYF
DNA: TGCAGTGCAGTTCCGGGACTAGCGGGAGCACACGAGCAGTACTTC

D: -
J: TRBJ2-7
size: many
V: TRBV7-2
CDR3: CASSFSIRGDEQYF
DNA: TGTGCCAGCAGCTTTTCTATTAGGGGCGACGAGCAGTACTTC

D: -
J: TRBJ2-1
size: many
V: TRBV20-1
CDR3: CSTRAGSSYNEQFF
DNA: TGCAGTACTAGGGCGGGGAGCTCCTACAATGAGCAGTTCTTC

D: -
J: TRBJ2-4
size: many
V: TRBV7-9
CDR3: CASSLVPDAKNIQYF
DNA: TGTGCCAGCAGCTTAGTTCCGGACGCCAAAAACATTCAGTACTTC

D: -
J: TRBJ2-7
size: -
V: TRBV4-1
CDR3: CASSQDPDNEQYF
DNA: TGCGCCAGCAGCCAAGATCCAGATAACGAGCAGTACTTC

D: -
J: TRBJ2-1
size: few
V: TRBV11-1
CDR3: CASSLETFEQFF
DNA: TGTGCCAGCAGCTTAGAGACCTTTGAGCAGTTCTTC

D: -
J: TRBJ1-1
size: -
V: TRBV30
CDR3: CAWSVDVTVNTEAFF
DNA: TGTGCCTGGAGTGTCGATGTGACAGTGAACACTGAAGCTTTCTTT

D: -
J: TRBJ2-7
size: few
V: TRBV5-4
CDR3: CASSYTPVGDAYEQYF
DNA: TGTGCCAGCAGCTATACACCGGTGGGGGACGCCTACGAGCAGTACTTC

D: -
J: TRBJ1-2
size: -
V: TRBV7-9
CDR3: CASSSLRDYGYTF
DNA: TGTGCCAGCAGCTCATTACGAGACTATGGCTACACCTTC